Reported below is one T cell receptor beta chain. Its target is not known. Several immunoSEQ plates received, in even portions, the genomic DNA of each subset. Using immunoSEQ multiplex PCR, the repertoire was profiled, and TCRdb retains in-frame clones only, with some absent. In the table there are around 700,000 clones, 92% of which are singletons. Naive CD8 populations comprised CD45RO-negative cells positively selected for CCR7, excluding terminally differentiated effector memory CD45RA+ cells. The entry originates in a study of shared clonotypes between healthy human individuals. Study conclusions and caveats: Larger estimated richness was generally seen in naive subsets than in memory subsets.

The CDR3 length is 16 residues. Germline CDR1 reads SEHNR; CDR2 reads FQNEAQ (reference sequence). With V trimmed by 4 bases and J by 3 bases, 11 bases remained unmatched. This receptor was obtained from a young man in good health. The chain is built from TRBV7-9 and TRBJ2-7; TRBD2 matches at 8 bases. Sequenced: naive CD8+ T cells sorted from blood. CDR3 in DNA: TGTGCCAGCAGCTCGAAAGCGGGAGCGGATTACTACGAGCAGTACTTC. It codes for CASSSKAGADYYEQYF.